These T cell receptor beta chains were read from a single sample in a study of blood T cell repertoires in COVID-19. TCRdb keeps only in-frame clones here, not all; method: immunoSEQ multiplex PCR. The table shows about 85,000 clones, with around 93% occurring only once. Material for sequencing was peripheral blood. These TCRs come from a human donor with active COVID-19. The donor label of this sample is uncertain. Each CDR3 is given with its conserved first and last residue. A D gene is named only where the DNA matches it firmly. Size tells how often a clone was seen (once, few, many) or the class of an expanded clone, and some rows leave it out.

-,TRBJ2-5,-,TRBV6-2/TRBV6-3,TGTGCCAGCAGTTACACAGAAACAGAGACCCAGTACTTC,CASSYTETETQYF
-,TRBJ2-1,-,TRBV6-1,TGTGCCAGCAGTGAACAAGGAGTTTCGTATAATCAGTTCTTC,CASSEQGVSYNQFF
-,TRBJ2-3,-,TRBV12-3/TRBV12-4,TGTGCCACCGAGGGGGATAGCGAATACACGCAGTATTTT,CATEGDSEYTQYF
-,TRBJ2-1,-,TRBV25-1,TGTGCTACCCTCCGGGACATTTACAATGAGCAGTTCTTC,CATLRDIYNEQFF
-,TRBJ2-7,once,TRBV7-8,TGTGCCAGCAGCTTGACAGTTCTCCACGAGCAGTACTTC,CASSLTVLHEQYF
-,TRBJ2-7,-,TRBV3-1/TRBV3-2,TGTGCCAGCAGCCAAGATTGGCTAGCGACCGCCGAGCAGTACTTC,CASSQDWLATAEQYF
-,TRBJ1-4,once,TRBV7-2,TGTGCCAGCAGTCCCGGGGGAACTAATGAAAAACTGTTTTTT,CASSPGGTNEKLFF
TRBD1,TRBJ1-2,-,TRBV5-5,TGTGCCAGCAGCAGCGCTCCGGGACAGGCTCTCTATGGCTACACCTTC,CASSSAPGQALYGYTF
TRBD2,TRBJ2-2,-,TRBV24-1,TGTGCCACCAGTGATTTGTCGGGGGGAACTTACACCGGGGAGCTGTTTTTT,CATSDLSGGTYTGELFF
-,TRBJ2-2,once,TRBV19,TGTGCCAGTACCAATGCCCCCCAGCGGGCGAACACCGGGGAGCTGTTTTTT,CASTNAPQRANTGELFF
TRBD2,TRBJ2-1,-,TRBV19,TGTGCCAGTAGTTCAACCACCGGGACTAGATCGCACAATGAGCAGTTCTTC,CASSSTTGTRSHNEQFF
TRBD1,TRBJ1-4,-,TRBV6-1,TGTGCCAGCAGTGAAGCGCCGATTTGGGGGACAGCCTATGAAAAACTGTTTTTT,CASSEAPIWGTAYEKLFF
-,TRBJ2-1,-,TRBV15,TGTGCCACCAGCAGAATGAGTAGCTCCTACAATGAGCAGTTCTTC,CATSRMSSSYNEQFF
TRBD2,TRBJ2-3,-,TRBV6-1,TGTGCCAGCAGTGAGTGGGCGGGGGGGTCCGATACGCAGTATTTT,CASSEWAGGSDTQYF
TRBD1,TRBJ2-1,once,TRBV2,TGTGCCAGCAGCCGGGACAGGGCCTACAATGAGCAGTTCTTC,CASSRDRAYNEQFF
-,TRBJ1-5,once,TRBV6-5,TGTGCCAGCAGTTACGCCCGGGGAGGGAATCAGCCCCAGCATTTT,CASSYARGGNQPQHF
TRBD2,TRBJ2-2,-,TRBV5-1,TGCGCCAGCACGCTTATCGGGGGGACCGAGGGCGGGGAGCTGTTTTTT,CASTLIGGTEGGELFF
-,TRBJ1-1,-,TRBV7-9,TGTGCCAGCAGCGAGGGAGACACTGAAGCTTTCTTT,CASSEGDTEAFF
-,TRBJ1-4,-,TRBV3-1/TRBV3-2,TGTGCCAGCAGTCCATGTCCGGCTAATGAAAAACTGTTTTTT,CASSPCPANEKLFF
TRBD1,TRBJ2-1,-,TRBV28,TGTGCCAGCAGTTTGTGGCAGGGGGCGCTGGATGAGCAGTTCTTC,CASSLWQGALDEQFF
TRBD1,TRBJ2-7,-,TRBV10-3,TGTGCCATCAGTGAGTCGGTGGGACAGGGTATCTACGAGCAGTACTTC,CAISESVGQGIYEQYF
-,TRBJ2-1,-,TRBV11-1,TGTGCCAGCAGCGCCGTCGGTAGGGGTTTACTTCATGAGCAGTTCTTC,CASSAVGRGLLHEQFF
TRBD2,TRBJ2-1,-,TRBV11-3,TGTGCCAGCAGCTTATCGACTAGCGGGGGGAATGAGCAGTTCTTC,CASSLSTSGGNEQFF
TRBD2,TRBJ2-1,-,TRBV4-1,TGCGCCAGCAGCCTCGTGGGACTAGCCTACAATGAGCAGTTCTTC,CASSLVGLAYNEQFF
-,TRBJ1-2,-,TRBV18,TGTGCCAGCTCACAGGGGTTGGGCTACACCTTC,CASSQGLGYTF
-,TRBJ1-4,-,TRBV19,TGTGCCAGTAGTCTAGGGGATCGTCGGCGGGTTCAAAAACTGTTTTTT,CASSLGDRRRVQKLFF
-,TRBJ2-7,-,TRBV9,TGTGCCAGCAGCGTAGCGGACAGCTACCCCTACGAGCAGTACTTC,CASSVADSYPYEQYF
TRBD1,TRBJ1-1,once,TRBV6-2/TRBV6-3,TGTGCCAGCAGCAGGGACAGGGGCATTGCCGGGGCTGAAGCTTTCTTT,CASSRDRGIAGAEAFF
TRBD1,TRBJ2-7,-,TRBV6-6,TGTGCCAGCAGTTACGGGACAGGGGGCGGAGAGCAGTACTTC,CASSYGTGGGEQYF
TRBD2,TRBJ2-7,-,TRBV5-4,TGTGCCAGCAGCCCCCGGGGAGCGGGGGAATCTAAGGACGAGCAGTACTTC,CASSPRGAGESKDEQYF
TRBD1,TRBJ2-1,-,TRBV7-7,TGTGCTAGCAGCCCGGGACAGGCTATGTCGAGCTCCTACAATGAGCAGTTCTTC,CASSPGQAMSSSYNEQFF
-,TRBJ1-2,-,TRBV19,TGTGCCACATCAGAGGCTAACTATGGCTACACCTTC,CATSEANYGYTF
TRBD2,TRBJ2-7,-,TRBV6-1,TGTGCCAGCAGTGAAGGGCGGGGGGGGATCGAGCAGTACTTC,CASSEGRGGIEQYF
-,TRBJ1-4,-,TRBV7-3,TGTGCCAGCAGCTTGAGGAAGGGAGGAAAACTGTTTTTT,CASSLRKGGKLFF
-,TRBJ2-2,-,TRBV5-1,TGCGCCAGCAGCTTGGCTACAGGGCAGGCCGGGGAGCTGTTTTTT,CASSLATGQAGELFF